These 8 T cell receptor beta chains were sequenced from one sample in a study of control samples from healthy donors and cancer patients. The method was immunoSEQ multiplex PCR; TCRdb's version includes in-frame clones alone and lacks a portion of them. The table has some 110,000 clones, over 90% seen once; the top ten hold 2% to 3%. Input material: blood. The receptor source for this set is a man aged 25-40 years in good health.

This clone was counted a single time. V and J are TRBV2 and TRBJ2-2, with TRBD2 identical over 13 bases. The CDR3 is made up of 17 amino acids. Germline V gene lookup returns CDR1 SNHLY and CDR2 FYNNEI. Trimming at V came to 4 bases and at J to 6 bases, leaving 8 bases not matched to a gene. The CDR3 nucleotides read TGTGCCAGCAGTGTACTAGCGGGGGGGCTAAAGGCCGGGGAGCTGTTTTTT. This encodes CASSVLAGGLKAGELFF.

The chain joins TRBV27 to TRBJ1-5, with D maybe TRBD1 (6 bases). This CDR3 comprises 18 residues. V was shortened by 5 bases and J by 0 bases, with 20 bases between the two germline ends. CDR1 is MNHEY and CDR2 is SMNVEV in the germline V gene (reference sequence). DNA for the CDR3: TGTGCCAGCAGTCCCCGACAGGATCTCCGATATAGCAATCAGCCCCAGCATTTT. Translating it yields CASSPRQDLRYSNQPQHF.

J is TRBJ1-3 and V is TRBV16; a weak D match, TRBD1 (5 bases). The V and J ends lost 3 bases and 1 base respectively, with 16 bases between them. Germline V lookup: CDR1 KGHSY, CDR2 FQNENV. The CDR3 length is 17 residues. CDR3 bases: TGTGCCAGCAGCCAGGGGGACCTCCGAGGATCTGGAAACACCATATATTTT. The encoded protein is CASSQGDLRGSGNTIYF.

This clone appeared once. This chain joins TRBV10-1 and TRBJ1-1; D gene uncertain. Trimming left V 2 bases short and J 1 base short, with 11 bases between. The germline CDR1 and CDR2 sequences are WNHNN and SYGVQD (reference sequence). The CDR3 spans 15 residues. The chain's CDR3 is CASSENPNGNTEAFF. The CDR3 coding sequence is TGCGCCAGCAGTGAGAATCCTAACGGGAACACTGAAGCTTTCTTT.

The chain uses TRBV9 and TRBJ1-2; 8 bases agree with TRBD1. The CDR3 spans 15 residues. V was clipped by 5 bases and J by 7 bases; unmatched bases: 13. Per the germline V gene, CDR1 is SGDLS and CDR2 is YYNGEE. In DNA, the CDR3 is TGTGCCAGCAGGGGGTTGGGACAGGTCGCTGGTGGCTACACCTTC. Its protein product is CASRGLGQVAGGYTF.

This clone was recorded only once. CDR3 amino acids: CASSFPASVTDTQYF. In DNA, the CDR3 is TGTGCCAGCAGTTTTCCGGCTAGCGTCACAGATACGCAGTATTTT. The chain uses TRBV2 and TRBJ2-3; D perhaps matches TRBD2 (6 bases). Germline CDR1 SNHLY, CDR2 FYNNEI. The V end was cut by 5 bases, the J end by 2 bases, with 14 bases between. The CDR3 length is 15 residues.

This chain uses TRBV19 with TRBJ1-3; the D is unclear. The V end lost 5 bases, the J end lost 1 base, and 12 bases lay between the germline ends. This CDR3 has 15 residues. CDR1 is LNHDA and CDR2 is SQIVND in the germline V gene (reference sequence). The DNA of the CDR3 is TGTGCCAGTAGTCCTTTCGGAACTTCTGGAAACACCATATATTTT. Translation gives CASSPFGTSGNTIYF.

The chain links TRBV7-8 to TRBJ2-1, with unresolved D. This CDR3 contains 14 residues. Trimming removed 1 base at V and 5 bases at J, with 9 bases between. Per germline, CDR1 SGHVS and CDR2 FQNEAQ. The CDR3 region is CASSLGLQNNEQFF. Here the CDR3 DNA reads TGTGCCAGCAGCTTAGGTCTTCAGAACAATGAGCAGTTCTTC.